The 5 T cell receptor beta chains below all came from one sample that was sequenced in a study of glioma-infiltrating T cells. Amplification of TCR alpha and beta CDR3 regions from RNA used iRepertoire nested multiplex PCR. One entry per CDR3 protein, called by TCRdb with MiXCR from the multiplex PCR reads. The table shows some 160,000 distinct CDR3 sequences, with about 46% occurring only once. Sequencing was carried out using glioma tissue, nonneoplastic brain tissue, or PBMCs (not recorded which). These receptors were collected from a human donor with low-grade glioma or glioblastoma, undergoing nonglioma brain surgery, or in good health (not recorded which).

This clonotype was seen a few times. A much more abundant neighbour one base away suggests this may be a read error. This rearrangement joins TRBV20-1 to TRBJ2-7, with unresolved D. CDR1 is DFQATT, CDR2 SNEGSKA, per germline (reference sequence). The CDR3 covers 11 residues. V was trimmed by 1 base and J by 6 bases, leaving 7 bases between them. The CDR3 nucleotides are TGCAGTGCTAGAGTTAGAGGCGAGCAGTACTTC. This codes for CSARVRGEQYF.

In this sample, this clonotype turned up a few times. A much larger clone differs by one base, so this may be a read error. The CDR3 bases are TGCAGTGCTAGAGGGGGTTTTGGTAATTCACCCCTCAACTTT. Translation: CSARGGFGNSPLNF. The rearrangement uses TRBV20-1 and TRBJ1-6; D not certain. CDR3 size: 14 residues. The germline gives CDR1 DFQATT, CDR2 SNEGSKA (reference sequence).

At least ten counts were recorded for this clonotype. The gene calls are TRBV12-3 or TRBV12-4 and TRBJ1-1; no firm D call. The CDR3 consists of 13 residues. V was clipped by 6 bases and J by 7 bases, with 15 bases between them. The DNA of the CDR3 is TGTGCCAGCAGACCTCCTTCGCACGGTGAAGCTTTCTTT. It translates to CASRPPSHGEAFF.

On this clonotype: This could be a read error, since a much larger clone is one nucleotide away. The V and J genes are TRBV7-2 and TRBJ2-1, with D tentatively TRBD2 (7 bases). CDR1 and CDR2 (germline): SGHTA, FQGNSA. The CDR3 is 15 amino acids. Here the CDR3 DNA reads TGTGCCGGCAGCTTACAGGGACTACTTAACAATGAGCAGTTCTTC. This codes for CAGSLQGLLNNEQFF.

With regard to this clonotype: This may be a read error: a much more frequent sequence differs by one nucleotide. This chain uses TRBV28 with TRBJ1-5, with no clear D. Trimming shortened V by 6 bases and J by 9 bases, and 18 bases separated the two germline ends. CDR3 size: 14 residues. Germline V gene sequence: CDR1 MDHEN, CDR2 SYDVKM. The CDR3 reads CASSRLDGVTPQHF. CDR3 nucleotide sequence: TGTGCCAGCAGCCGCCTGGACGGAGTGACGCCCCAGCATTTT.